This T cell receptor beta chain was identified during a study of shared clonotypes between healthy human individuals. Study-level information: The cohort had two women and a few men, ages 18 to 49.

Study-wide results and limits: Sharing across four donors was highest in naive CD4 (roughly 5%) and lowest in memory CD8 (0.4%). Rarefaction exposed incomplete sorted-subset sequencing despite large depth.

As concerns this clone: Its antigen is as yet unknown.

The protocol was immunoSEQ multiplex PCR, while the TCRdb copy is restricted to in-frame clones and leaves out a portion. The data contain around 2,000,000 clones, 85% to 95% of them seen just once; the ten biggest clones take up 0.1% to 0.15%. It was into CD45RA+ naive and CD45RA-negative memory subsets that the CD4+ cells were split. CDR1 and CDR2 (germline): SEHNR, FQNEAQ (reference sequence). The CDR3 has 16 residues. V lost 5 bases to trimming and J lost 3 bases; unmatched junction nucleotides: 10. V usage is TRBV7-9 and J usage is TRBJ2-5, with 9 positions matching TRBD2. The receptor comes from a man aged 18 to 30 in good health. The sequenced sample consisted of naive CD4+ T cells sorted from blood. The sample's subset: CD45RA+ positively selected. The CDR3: CASSELGGRVEETQYF. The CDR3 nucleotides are TGTGCCAGCAGCGAGCTAGGCGGGAGGGTCGAAGAGACCCAGTACTTC. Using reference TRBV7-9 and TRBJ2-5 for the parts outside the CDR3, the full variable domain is DTGVSQNPRHKITKRGQNVTFRCDPISEHNRLYWYRQTLGQGPEFLTYFQNEAQLEKSRLLSDRFSAERPKGSFSTLEIQRTEQGDSAMYLCASSELGGRVEETQYFGPGTRLLVL.